Reported below is one TCR beta chain. Using immunoSEQ multiplex PCR, the repertoire was profiled, and TCRdb retains in-frame clones only, with some absent. In the table there are over 50,000 clones, around 91% of which are singletons. The data belong to a study of T cell changes during pregnancy in multiple sclerosis. J lost 0 bases, V lost 0 bases, and 1 base had no gene match. There are 17 residues in the CDR3. Germline V gene lookup returns CDR1 SGHTA and CDR2 FQGNSA. J is TRBJ2-3 and V is TRBV7-2, with 12 bases matching TRBD2. The sequences come from peripheral blood, collected in the third trimester of pregnancy. This receptor was taken from a female donor in good health, enrolled as a control in a pregnancy study. CDR3 sequence: CASSLALAGGSTDTQYF. For the CDR3, the DNA is TGTGCCAGCAGCTTAGCACTAGCGGGGGGTAGCACAGATACGCAGTATTTT. The whole variable domain, remainder taken from reference TRBV7-2 and TRBJ2-3, is GAGVSQSPSNKVTEKGKDVELRCDPISGHTALYWYRQSLGQGLEFLIYFQGNSAPDKSGLPSDRFSAERTGGSVSTLTIQRTQQEDSAVYLCASSLALAGGSTDTQYFGPGTRLTVL.